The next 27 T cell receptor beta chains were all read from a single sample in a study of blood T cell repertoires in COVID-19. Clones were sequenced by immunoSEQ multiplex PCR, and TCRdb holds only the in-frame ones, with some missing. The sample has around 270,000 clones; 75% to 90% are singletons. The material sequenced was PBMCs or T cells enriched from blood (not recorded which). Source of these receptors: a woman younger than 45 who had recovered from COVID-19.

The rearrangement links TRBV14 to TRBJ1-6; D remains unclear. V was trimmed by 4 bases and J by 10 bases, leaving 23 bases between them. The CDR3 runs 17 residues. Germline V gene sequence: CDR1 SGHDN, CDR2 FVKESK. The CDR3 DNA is TGTGCCAGCAGCCCCCGGCAGTTCTCCTCCCGGGGATCACCCCTCCACTTT. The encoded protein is CASSPRQFSSRGSPLHF.

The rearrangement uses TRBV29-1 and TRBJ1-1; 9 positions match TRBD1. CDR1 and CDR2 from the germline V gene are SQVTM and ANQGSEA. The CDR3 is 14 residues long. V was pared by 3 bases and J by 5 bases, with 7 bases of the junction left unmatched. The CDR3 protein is CSVESDRGGTEAFF. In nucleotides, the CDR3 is TGCAGCGTTGAGAGCGACAGGGGGGGGACTGAAGCTTTCTTT.

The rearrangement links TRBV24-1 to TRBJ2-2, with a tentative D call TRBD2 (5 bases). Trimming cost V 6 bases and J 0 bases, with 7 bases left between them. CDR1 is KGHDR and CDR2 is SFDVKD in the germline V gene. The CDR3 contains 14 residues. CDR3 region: CATSIATNTGELFF. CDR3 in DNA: TGTGCCACCAGTATAGCGACGAACACCGGGGAGCTGTTTTTT.

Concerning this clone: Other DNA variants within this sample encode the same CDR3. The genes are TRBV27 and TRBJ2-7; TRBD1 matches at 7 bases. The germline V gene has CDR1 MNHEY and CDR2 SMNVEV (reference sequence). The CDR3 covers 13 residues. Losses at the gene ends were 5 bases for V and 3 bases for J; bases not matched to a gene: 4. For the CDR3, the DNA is TGTGCCAGCAGTAGGGACAGAAGCTACGAGCAGTACTTC. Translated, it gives CASSRDRSYEQYF.

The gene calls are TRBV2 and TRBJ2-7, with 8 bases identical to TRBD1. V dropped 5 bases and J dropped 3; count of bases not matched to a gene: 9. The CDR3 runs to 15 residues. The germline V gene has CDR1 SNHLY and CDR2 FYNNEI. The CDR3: CASSLGQVSRYEQYF. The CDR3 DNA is TGTGCCAGCAGTCTGGGACAGGTCTCACGCTACGAGCAGTACTTC.

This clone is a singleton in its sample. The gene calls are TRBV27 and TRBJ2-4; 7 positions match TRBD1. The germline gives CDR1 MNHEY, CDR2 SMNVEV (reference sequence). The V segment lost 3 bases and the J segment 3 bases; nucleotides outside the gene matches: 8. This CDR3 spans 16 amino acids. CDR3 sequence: CASSFPTGVGKNIQYF. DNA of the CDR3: TGTGCCAGCAGTTTTCCCACAGGGGTCGGCAAAAACATTCAGTACTTC.

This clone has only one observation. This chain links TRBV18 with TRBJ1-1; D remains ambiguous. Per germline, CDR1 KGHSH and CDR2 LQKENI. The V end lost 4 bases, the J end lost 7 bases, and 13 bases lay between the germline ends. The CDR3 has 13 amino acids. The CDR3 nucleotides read TGTGCCAGCTCACTTCTTGGTCCCTATGAAGCTTTCTTT. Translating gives CASSLLGPYEAFF.

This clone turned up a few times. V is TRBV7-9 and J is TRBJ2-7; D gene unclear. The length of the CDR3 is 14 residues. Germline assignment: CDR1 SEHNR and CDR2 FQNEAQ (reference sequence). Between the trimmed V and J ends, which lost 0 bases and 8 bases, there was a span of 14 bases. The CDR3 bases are TGTGCCAGCAGCTTAGCAGACTTTATCGGCAAGCAGTACTTC. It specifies CASSLADFIGKQYF. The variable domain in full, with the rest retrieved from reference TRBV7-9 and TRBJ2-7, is DTGVSQNPRHKITKRGQNVTFRCDPISEHNRLYWYRQTLGQGPEFLTYFQNEAQLEKSRLLSDRFSAERPKGSFSTLEIQRTEQGDSAMYLCASSLADFIGKQYFGPGTRLTVT.

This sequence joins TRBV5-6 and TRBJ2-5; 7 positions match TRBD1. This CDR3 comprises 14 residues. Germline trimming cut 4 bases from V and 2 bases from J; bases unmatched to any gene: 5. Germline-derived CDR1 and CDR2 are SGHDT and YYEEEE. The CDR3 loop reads CASSQGQQQETQYF. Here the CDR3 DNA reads TGTGCCAGCAGCCAGGGACAGCAGCAAGAGACCCAGTACTTC.

As DNA, the CDR3 is TGTGCCAGCAGCTTAGGACAGGGGGACGAGCAGTACTTC. It is translated as CASSLGQGDEQYF. The rearrangement links TRBV13 to TRBJ2-7; 8 nucleotides line up with TRBD1. This CDR3 has 13 residues. V was clipped by 0 bases and J by 5 bases; unmatched bases: 0. Germline assignment: CDR1 PRHDT and CDR2 FYEKMQ (reference sequence).

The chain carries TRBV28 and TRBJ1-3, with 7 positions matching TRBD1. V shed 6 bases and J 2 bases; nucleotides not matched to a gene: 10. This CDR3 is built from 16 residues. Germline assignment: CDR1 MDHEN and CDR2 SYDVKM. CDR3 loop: CASRRLDRATGNTIYF. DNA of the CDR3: TGTGCCAGCAGACGCCTTGACAGGGCGACTGGAAACACCATATATTTT. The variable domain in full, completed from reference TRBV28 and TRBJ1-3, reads DVKVTQSSRYLVKRTGEKVFLECVQDMDHENMFWYRQDPGLGLRLIYFSYDVKMKEKGDIPEGYSVSREKKERFSLILESASTNQTSMYLCASRRLDRATGNTIYFGEGSWLTVV.

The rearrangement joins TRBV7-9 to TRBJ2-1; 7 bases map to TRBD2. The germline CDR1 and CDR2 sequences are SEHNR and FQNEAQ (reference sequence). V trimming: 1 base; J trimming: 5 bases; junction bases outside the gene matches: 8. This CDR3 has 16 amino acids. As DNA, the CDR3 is TGTGCCAGCAGCTTAGTGGGGGGACTAAAAAACAATGAGCAGTTCTTC. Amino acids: CASSLVGGLKNNEQFF.

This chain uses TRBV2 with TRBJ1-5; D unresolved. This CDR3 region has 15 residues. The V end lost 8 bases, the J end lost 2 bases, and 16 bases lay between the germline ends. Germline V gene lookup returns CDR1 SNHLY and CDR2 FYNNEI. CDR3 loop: CASGSRVGGNQPQHF. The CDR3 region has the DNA TGTGCCAGCGGCTCCCGGGTTGGAGGCAATCAGCCCCAGCATTTT.

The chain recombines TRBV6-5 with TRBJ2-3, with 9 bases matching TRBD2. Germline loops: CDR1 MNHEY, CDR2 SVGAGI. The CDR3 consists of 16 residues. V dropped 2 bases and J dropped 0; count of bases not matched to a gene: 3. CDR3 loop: CASSYTSGRSTDTQYF. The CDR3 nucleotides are TGTGCCAGCAGTTACACGAGCGGGAGGAGCACAGATACGCAGTATTTT.

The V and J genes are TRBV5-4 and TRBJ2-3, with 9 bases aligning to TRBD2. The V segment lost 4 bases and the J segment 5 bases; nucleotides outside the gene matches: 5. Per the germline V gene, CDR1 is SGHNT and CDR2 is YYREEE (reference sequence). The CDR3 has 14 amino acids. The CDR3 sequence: CASSRGGAVDTQYF. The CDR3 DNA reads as TGTGCCAGCAGCCGCGGGGGGGCGGTAGATACGCAGTATTTT.

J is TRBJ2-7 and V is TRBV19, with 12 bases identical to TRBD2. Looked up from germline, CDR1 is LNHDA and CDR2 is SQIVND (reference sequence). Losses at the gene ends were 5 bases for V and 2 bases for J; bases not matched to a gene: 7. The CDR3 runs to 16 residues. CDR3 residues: CASSAGTSGFPYEQYF. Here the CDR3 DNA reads TGTGCCAGTAGTGCCGGGACTAGCGGGTTTCCCTACGAGCAGTACTTC.

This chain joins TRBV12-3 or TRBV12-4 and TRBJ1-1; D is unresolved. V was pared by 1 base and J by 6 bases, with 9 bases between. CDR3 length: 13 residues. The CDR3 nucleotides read TGTGCCAGCAGTTTAGGGTACAACGCTGAAGCTTTCTTT. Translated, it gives CASSLGYNAEAFF.

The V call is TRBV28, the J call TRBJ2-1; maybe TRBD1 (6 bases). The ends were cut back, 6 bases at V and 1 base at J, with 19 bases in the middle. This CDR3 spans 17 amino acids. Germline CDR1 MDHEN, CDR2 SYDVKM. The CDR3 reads CASRQNTGIRSYNEQFF. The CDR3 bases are TGTGCCAGCAGGCAGAATACAGGGATAAGGTCCTACAATGAGCAGTTCTTC.

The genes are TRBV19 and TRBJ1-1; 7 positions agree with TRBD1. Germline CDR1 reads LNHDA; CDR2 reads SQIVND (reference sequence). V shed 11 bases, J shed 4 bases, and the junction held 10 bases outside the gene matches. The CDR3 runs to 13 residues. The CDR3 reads CAVRGQDATEAFF. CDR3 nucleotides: TGTGCCGTTCGAGGACAGGACGCCACTGAAGCTTTCTTT.

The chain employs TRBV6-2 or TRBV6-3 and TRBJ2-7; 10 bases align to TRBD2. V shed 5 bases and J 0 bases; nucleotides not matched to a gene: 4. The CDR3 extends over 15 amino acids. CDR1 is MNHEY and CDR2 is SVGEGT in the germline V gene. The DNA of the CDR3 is TGTGCCAGCAGTATAAGCGGGAGGGGCTCCTACGAGCAGTACTTC. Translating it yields CASSISGRGSYEQYF.

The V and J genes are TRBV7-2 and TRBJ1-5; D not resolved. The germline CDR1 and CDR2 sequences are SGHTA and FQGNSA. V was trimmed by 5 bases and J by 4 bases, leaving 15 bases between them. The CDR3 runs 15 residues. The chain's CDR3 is CASSPSGGLNQPQHF. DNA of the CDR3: TGTGCCAGCAGCCCCTCGGGAGGACTTAATCAGCCCCAGCATTTT. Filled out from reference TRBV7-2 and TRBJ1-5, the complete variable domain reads GAGVSQSPSNKVTEKGKDVELRCDPISGHTALYWYRQSLGQGLEFLIYFQGNSAPDKSGLPSDRFSAERTGGSVSTLTIQRTQQEDSAVYLCASSPSGGLNQPQHFGDGTRLSIL.

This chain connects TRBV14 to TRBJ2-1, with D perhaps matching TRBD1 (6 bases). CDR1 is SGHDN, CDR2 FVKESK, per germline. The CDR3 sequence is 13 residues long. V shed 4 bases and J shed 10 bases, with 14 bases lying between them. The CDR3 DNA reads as TGTGCCAGCAGCCCTACCCCAGGGGAGGAGCAGTTCTTC. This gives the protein CASSPTPGEEQFF. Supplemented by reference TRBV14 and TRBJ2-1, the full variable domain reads EAGVTQFPSHSVIEKGQTVTLRCDPISGHDNLYWYRRVMGKEIKFLLHFVKESKQDESGMPNNRFLAERTGGTYSTLKVQPAELEDSGVYFCASSPTPGEEQFFGPGTRLTVL.

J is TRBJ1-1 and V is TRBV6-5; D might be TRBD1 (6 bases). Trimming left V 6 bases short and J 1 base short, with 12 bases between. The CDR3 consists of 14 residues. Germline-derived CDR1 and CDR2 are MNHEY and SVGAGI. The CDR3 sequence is CASSGQRANTEAFF. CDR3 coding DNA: TGTGCCAGCAGCGGACAGAGGGCGAACACTGAAGCTTTCTTT.

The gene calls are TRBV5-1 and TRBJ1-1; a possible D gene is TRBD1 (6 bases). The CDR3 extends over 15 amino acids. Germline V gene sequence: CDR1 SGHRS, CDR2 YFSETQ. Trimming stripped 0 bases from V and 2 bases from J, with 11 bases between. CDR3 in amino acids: CASSLDAGANTEAFF. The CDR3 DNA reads TGCGCCAGCAGCTTGGATGCAGGGGCTAACACTGAAGCTTTCTTT.

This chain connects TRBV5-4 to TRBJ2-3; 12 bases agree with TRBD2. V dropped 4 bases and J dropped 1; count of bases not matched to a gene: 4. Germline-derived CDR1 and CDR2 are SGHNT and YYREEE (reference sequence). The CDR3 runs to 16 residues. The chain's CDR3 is CASSTRLAGGTDTQYF. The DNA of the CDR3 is TGTGCCAGCAGCACTCGACTAGCGGGAGGCACAGATACGCAGTATTTT.

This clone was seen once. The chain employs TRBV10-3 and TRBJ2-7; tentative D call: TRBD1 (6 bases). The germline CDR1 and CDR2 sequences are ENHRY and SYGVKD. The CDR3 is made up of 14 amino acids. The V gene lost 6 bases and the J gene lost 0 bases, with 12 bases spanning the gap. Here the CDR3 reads CAIRRGTRSYEQYF. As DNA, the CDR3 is TGTGCCATCAGGAGGGGGACACGCTCCTACGAGCAGTACTTC.

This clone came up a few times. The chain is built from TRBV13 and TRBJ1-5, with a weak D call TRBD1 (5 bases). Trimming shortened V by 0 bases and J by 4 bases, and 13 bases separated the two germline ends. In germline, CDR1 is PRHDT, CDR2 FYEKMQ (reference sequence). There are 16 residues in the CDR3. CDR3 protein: CASSLGARGRNQPQHF. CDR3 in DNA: TGTGCCAGCAGCTTAGGGGCTAGGGGCCGGAATCAGCCCCAGCATTTT.